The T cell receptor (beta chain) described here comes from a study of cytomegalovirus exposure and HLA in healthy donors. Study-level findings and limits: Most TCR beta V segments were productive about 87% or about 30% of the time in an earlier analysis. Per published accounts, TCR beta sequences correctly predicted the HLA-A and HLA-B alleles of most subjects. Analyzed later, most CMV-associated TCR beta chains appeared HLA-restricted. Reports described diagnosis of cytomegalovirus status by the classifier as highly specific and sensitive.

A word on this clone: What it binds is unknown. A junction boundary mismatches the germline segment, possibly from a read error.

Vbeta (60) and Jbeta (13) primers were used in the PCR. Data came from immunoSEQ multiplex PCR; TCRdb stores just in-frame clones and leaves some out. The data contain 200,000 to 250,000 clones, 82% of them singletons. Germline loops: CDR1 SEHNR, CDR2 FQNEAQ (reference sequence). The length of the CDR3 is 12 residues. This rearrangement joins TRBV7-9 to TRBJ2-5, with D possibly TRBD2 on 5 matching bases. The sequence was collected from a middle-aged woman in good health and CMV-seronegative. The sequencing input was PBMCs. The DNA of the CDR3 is TGTGCCAGCAGCTTAGGCGGGCCCTCGTTGAACTTC. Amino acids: CASSLGGPSLNF.